A selection of T cell receptor beta chains follows, all from one sample in a study of identical twins. A single record per CDR3 protein comes from TCRdb applying MiXCR to the 5' RACE reads. The profile shows a few hundred thousand distinct CDR3 sequences, 8% to 9% of them singletons. These data also formed part of another study, on yellow fever vaccine responses in identical twins.

The sample was memory (CD45RO+) T cells sorted from blood. The receptors originated from a woman aged 18-29 years in good health. CDR3s include the opening cysteine and the closing phenylalanine or tryptophan. Each record gives: V gene, CDR3 protein.

V gene: TRBV20-1; CDR3 protein: CSATGIGEKLFF
V gene: TRBV10-3; CDR3 protein: CAISDVSWGEQFF
V gene: TRBV20-1; CDR3 protein: CSARPSGGAGGELFF
V gene: TRBV6-6; CDR3 protein: CASRLLGGKDNEQFF
V gene: TRBV19; CDR3 protein: CASRYVGRTNEKLFF
V gene: TRBV20-1; CDR3 protein: CSARRHVETQYF
V gene: TRBV3-1; CDR3 protein: CASSHDHSGEDQETQYF
V gene: TRBV5-1; CDR3 protein: CASSFLAGGTGELFF
V gene: TRBV11-3; CDR3 protein: CASSHRDRGDTQYF
V gene: TRBV29-1; CDR3 protein: CSVKDRGLAYEQYF